This T cell receptor (beta chain) was identified during a study of shared clonotypes between healthy human individuals. CD45RO-negative CD8 cells positively selected for CCR7 made up the naive population, which excluded terminally differentiated effector memory CD45RA+ cells. Using immunoSEQ multiplex PCR, the repertoire was profiled, and TCRdb retains in-frame clones only, with some absent. Among hundreds of thousands of clones listed, roughly 96% were seen once. The CDR3 is 15 amino acids. In germline, CDR1 is SNHLY, CDR2 FYNNEI. Trimming pared 6 bases from V and 0 bases from J, leaving 15 bases between.

V and J are TRBV2 and TRBJ2-7; D unresolved. Input material: naive CD8+ T cells sorted from blood. The clonotype was recovered from a woman between 25 and 40 years old in good health. In nucleotides, the CDR3 is TGTGCCAGCAGCCTTCCAAGCGATAGCTCCTACGAGCAGTACTTC. It encodes CASSLPSDSSYEQYF.